This is a list of T cell receptor beta chains from one sample in a study of cytomegalovirus exposure and HLA in healthy donors. Clones were read by immunoSEQ multiplex PCR, and TCRdb kept only the in-frame ones, dropping some. The repertoire consists of about 120,000 clones, with 75% to 80% occurring once and the leading ten covering roughly 12%. Sequencing was performed on PBMCs. Receptors originate from a woman aged 40 to 50 in good health and CMV-seropositive. Both conserved end residues are trimmed from each CDR3. The D gene is left open where the match is weak.

d_call j_call v_call cdr3_aa
. TRBJ2-3 TRBV12-5 ASGLWGTQY
TRBD1 TRBJ1-1 TRBV5-1 ASSSGQGGTEAF
. TRBJ2-7 TRBV5-1 ASSFPGNSYEQY
. TRBJ1-1 TRBV10-1 ASSFSRDTEAF
. TRBJ1-3 TRBV10-2 ASEDGGVSGNTIY
TRBD1 TRBJ2-5 TRBV10-3 AISETRQGSETQY
. TRBJ1-4 TRBV19 ASSGPRGGLEKLF
TRBD1 TRBJ2-5 TRBV15 ATSRDPRQGLLGTQY
. TRBJ2-2 TRBV5-6 ASSSEGANTGELF
. TRBJ1-2 TRBV7-3 ASSSQGNYGYT
TRBD1 TRBJ2-5 TRBV6-5 ASSLTGGGWETQY
TRBD1 TRBJ2-7 TRBV5-1 ASSLGDRGPYEQY
. TRBJ2-2 TRBV6-6 ASSPPVLNTGELF
. TRBJ2-2 TRBV18 ASSPPSTGELF
. TRBJ1-3 TRBV6-6 ASSPSPSGNTIY
. TRBJ1-5 TRBV19 ASSIFNQPQH